This TCR beta chain was obtained from a study of CD8+ T cells in alopecia areata. The sequencing template was cDNA reverse transcribed from extracted RNA. Profiled with immunoSEQ multiplex PCR; TCRdb holds only in-frame clones, not every one. The sample yields some 200,000 clones, roughly 53% seen once. The treatment: oral pan-JAK inhibitor, 5-10 mg twice daily. The CDR3 is 16 amino acids. With 3 bases clipped from V and 4 bases from J, the junction kept 4 bases outside the gene matches. Germline V lookup: CDR1 LNHNV, CDR2 YYDKDF (reference sequence). Details on this clone: Different DNA sequences within this sample yield the same CDR3.

The sequencing used CD8+ T cells sorted from blood, collected at week 24, from a patient treated with tofacitinib. This rearrangement joins TRBV15 to TRBJ2-6, with TRBD1 matching 9 bases. This sequence was found in a human donor with alopecia areata. CDR3 residues: CATSRDRGSGANVLTF. The CDR3, as DNA: TGTGCCACCAGCAGGGACAGGGGTTCAGGGGCCAACGTCCTGACTTTC.